This T cell receptor beta chain is drawn from a study of read filtering for tumor transcriptome and immune sequencing. In the case of this clonotype: No antigen is known for it. Given a much more abundant clone one base away, this may be a read error.

Per germline, CDR1 LNHDA and CDR2 SQIVND (reference sequence). The CDR3 runs to 13 residues. Molecular barcoded adaptors covering alpha/delta and beta/gamma chains were used on 400 ng RNA. Using its own MiXCR run on the reads, TCRdb lists one record per CDR3 protein. The repertoire has over 25,000 distinct CDR3 sequences, approximately 15% of them found once; the top ten carry about 45%. Study-wide findings and caveats: IR-seq captured clonotypes deeper and more reliably than RNA-seq.

The specimen was a population of CD138-negative cells sorted from bone marrow. The sequence was collected from a donor over 35 with multiple myeloma. The chain employs TRBV19 and TRBJ2-2; TRBD2 is a possible D gene (5 bases). CDR3 protein: CASSMGITGELLF. The CDR3 nucleotides are TGTGCCAGTAGTATGGGGATCACCGGGGAGCTGCTTTTT.